This T cell receptor (beta chain) was retrieved from a study (dated by TCRdb to between 2021 and 2022). Beyond this particular receptor, the publication reports: According to the authors, more investigation is needed, including longitudinal sampling and evaluation of a control group.

PBMCs were isolated from peripheral blood, and TCR beta sequencing was performed on genomic DNA from unsorted PBMCs. After removal of 1 base from V and 4 bases from J, the junction retains 3 bases not matched to a gene. Per the germline V gene, LGHNA is the CDR1 and YSLEER is the CDR2. The CDR3 covers 14 residues, taking in both the cysteine and the phenylalanine. Only CDR3 DNA remains: 42 bases, in frame from the first base. Points on this clone: This receptor's antigen is unknown. No much larger clone is present one base from it, and per-base qualities are unavailable.

TCR beta chain repertoires were profiled by survey-level sequencing on the immunoSEQ platform. The authors' analysis ran thus. Repertoire diversity was quantified by the inverse Simpson index, and CDR3 amino acid length spectratypes and V-J pairing frequencies were compared. Clonotypes specific to SARS-CoV-2, CMV, influenza A and EBV were annotated by matching TCR beta CDR3 sequences against VDJdb. As stored in TCRdb, this immuneACCESS dataset retains in-frame rearrangements with V and J assigned. A fraction of the clones does not appear; measured against another copy, unresolved V genes explain less than half of the discrepancy, and the remainder lacks a known reason. That table is the source of V, J and clone size, and D and trimming were worked out from the DNA. The sample table contains about 68,000 clones; only one count was recorded for around 95% of them. Roughly 4.5% of the sample comes from the top ten.

The receptor's source is a man between 40 and 49 years old with rheumatoid arthritis. The sequenced sample consisted of PBMCs. The chain is made from TRBV4-3 and TRBJ1-2; 7 central bases correspond to TRBD1. In nucleotides, the sequence is TGCGCCAGCAGCCAAGGGACAGGACTCTATGGCTACACCTTC. Protein translation: CASSQGTGLYGYTF.